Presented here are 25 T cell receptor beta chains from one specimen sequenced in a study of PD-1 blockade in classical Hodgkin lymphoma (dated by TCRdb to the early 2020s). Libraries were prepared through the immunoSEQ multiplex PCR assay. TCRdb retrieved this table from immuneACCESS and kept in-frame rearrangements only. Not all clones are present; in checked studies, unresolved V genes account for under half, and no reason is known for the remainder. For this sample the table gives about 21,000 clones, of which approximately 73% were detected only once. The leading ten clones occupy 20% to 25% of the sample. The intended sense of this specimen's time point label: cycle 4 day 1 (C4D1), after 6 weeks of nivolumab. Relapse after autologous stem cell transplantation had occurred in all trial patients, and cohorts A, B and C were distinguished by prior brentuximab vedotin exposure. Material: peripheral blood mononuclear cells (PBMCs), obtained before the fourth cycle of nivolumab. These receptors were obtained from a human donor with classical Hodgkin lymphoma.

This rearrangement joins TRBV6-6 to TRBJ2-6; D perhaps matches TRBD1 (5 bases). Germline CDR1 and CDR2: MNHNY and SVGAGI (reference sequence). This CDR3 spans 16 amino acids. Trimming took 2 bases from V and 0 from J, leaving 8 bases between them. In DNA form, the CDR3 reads TGTGCCAGCAGTTACAGACAGATCTCTGGGGCCAACGTCCTGACTTTC. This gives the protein CASSYRQISGANVLTF.

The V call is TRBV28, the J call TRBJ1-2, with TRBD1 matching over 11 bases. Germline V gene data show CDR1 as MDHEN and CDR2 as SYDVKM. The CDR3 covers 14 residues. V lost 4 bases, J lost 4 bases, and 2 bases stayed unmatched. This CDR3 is CASSSGTGGYGYTF. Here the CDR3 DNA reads TGTGCCAGCAGTTCCGGGACAGGGGGCTATGGCTACACCTTC.

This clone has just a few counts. CDR3 sequence: CASSLWGGNGEKLFF. DNA for the CDR3: TGTGCCAGCAGTTTATGGGGAGGGAACGGGGAAAAACTGTTTTTT. This chain joins TRBV28 and TRBJ1-4; the D is unclear. Germline lookup yields CDR1 MDHEN and CDR2 SYDVKM. The CDR3 spans 15 residues. V shed 0 bases and J shed 8 bases, with 13 bases lying between them.

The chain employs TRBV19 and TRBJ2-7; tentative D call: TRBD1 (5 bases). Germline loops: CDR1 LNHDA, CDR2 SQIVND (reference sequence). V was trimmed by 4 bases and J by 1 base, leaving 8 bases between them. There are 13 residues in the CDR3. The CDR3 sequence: CASSRQISYEQYF. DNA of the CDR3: TGTGCCAGTAGTAGACAGATTTCCTACGAGCAGTACTTC.

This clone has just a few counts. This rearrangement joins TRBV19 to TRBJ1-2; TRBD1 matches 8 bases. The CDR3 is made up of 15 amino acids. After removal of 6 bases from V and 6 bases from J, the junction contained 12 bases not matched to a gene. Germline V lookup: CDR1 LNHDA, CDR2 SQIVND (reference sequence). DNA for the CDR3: TGTGCCAGTAGCATAATATCGGACAGGGTCCATGGCTACACCTTC. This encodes CASSIISDRVHGYTF. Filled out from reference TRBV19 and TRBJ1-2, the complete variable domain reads DGGITQSPKYLFRKEGQNVTLSCEQNLNHDAMYWYRQDPGQGLRLIYYSQIVNDFQKGDIAEGYSVSREKKESFPLTVTSAQKNPTAFYLCASSIISDRVHGYTFGSGTRLTVV.

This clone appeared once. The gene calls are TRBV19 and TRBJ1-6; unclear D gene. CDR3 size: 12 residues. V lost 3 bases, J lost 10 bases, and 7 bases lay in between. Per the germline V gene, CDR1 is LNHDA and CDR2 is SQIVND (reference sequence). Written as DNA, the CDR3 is TGTGCCAGTAGTATTTTGGAATCACCCCTCCACTTT. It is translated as CASSILESPLHF.

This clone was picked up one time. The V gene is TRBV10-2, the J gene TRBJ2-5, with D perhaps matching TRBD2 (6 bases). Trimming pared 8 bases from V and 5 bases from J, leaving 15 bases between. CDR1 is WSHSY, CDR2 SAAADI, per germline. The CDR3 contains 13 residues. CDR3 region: CASRNGGQETQYF. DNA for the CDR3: TGCGCCAGCCGAAACGGGGGTCAGGAGACCCAGTACTTC.

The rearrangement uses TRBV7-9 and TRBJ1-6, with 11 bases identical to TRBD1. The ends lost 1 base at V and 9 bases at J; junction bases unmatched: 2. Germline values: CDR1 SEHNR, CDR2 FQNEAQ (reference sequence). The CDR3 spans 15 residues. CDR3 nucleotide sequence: TGTGCCAGCAGCTTAGTGGGGACAGGGGGTTCACCCCTCCACTTT. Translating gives CASSLVGTGGSPLHF.

CDR3: CASSPLGQGYEQYV. In DNA, the CDR3 is TGTGCCAGCTCACCACTGGGACAGGGTTACGAGCAGTACGTC. The rearrangement joins TRBV18 to TRBJ2-7; 9 positions agree with TRBD1. J lost 4 bases, V lost 1 base, and 2 bases had no gene match. Germline V gene lookup returns CDR1 KGHSH and CDR2 LQKENI. The CDR3 has 14 amino acids.

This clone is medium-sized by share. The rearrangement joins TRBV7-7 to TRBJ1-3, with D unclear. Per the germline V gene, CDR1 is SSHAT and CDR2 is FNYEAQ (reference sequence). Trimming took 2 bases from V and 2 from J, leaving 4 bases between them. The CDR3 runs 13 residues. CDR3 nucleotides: TGTGCCAGCAGCTTATTTACTGGAAACACCATATATTTT. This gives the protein CASSLFTGNTIYF.

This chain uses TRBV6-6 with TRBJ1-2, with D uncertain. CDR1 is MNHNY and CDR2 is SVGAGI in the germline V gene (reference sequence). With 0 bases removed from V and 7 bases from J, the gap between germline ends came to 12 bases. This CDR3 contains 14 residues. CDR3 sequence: CASSYSFGRFGYTF. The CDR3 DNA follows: TGTGCCAGCAGTTACTCCTTCGGGAGGTTTGGCTACACCTTC.

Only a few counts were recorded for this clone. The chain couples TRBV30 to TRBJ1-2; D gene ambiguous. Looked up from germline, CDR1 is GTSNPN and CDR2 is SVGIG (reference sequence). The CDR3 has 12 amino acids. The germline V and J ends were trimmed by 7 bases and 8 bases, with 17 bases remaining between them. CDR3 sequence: CALYRGVRGYTF. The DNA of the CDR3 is TGTGCCTTGTACCGGGGAGTGAGGGGCTACACCTTC.

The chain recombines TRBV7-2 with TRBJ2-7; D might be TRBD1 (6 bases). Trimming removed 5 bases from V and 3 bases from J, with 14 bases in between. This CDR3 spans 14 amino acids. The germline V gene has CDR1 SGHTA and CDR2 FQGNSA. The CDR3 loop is CASSVTGAFYEQYF. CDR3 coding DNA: TGTGCCAGCAGCGTGACAGGTGCGTTCTACGAGCAGTACTTC.

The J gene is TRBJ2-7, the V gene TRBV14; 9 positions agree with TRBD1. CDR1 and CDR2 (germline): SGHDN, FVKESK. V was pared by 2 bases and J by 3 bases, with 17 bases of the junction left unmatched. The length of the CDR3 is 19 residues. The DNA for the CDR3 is TGTGCCAGCAGCCAACCAATTACAGGGGGCGCTTCTGAAGACTACGAGCAGTACGTC. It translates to CASSQPITGGASEDYEQYV.

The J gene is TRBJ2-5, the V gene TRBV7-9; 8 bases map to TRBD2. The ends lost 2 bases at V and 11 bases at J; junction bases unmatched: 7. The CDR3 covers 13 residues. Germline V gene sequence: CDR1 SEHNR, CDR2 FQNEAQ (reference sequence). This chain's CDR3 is CASSLNTAGGQYF. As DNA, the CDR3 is TGTGCCAGCAGCTTAAATACGGCGGGGGGACAGTACTTC.

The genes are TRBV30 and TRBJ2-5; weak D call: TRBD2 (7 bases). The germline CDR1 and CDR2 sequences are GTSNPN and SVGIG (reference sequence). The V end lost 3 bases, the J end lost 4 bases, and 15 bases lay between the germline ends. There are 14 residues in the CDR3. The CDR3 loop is CAWSARGGGETQYF. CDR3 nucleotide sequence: TGTGCCTGGAGCGCGCGGGGAGGGGGAGAGACCCAGTACTTC.

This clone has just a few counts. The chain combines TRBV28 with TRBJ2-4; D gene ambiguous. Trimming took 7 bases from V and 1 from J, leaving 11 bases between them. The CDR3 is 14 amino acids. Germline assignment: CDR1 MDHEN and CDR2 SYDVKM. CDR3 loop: CASTTNGAKNIQYF. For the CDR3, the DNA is TGTGCCAGCACCACAAACGGGGCCAAAAACATTCAGTACTTC.

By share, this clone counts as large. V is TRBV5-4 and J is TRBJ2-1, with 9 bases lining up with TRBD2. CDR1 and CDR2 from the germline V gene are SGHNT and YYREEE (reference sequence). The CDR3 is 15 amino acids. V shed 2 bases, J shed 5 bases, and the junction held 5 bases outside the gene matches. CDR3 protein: CASSLIAGDHNEQFF. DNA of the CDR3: TGTGCCAGCAGCTTAATAGCGGGAGATCACAATGAGCAGTTCTTC.

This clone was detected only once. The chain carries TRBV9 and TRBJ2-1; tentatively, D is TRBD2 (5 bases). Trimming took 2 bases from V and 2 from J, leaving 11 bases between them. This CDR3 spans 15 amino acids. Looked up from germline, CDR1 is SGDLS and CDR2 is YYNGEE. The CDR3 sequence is CASSVEEFAYNEQFF. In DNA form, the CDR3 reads TGTGCCAGCAGCGTGGAGGAATTCGCCTACAATGAGCAGTTCTTC.

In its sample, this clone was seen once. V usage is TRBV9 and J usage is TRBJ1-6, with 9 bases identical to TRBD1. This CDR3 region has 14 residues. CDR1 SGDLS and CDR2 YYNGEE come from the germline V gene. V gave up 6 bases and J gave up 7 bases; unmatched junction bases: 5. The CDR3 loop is CASTRDRENSPLHF. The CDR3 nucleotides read TGTGCCAGCACCCGGGACAGGGAGAATTCACCCCTCCACTTT.

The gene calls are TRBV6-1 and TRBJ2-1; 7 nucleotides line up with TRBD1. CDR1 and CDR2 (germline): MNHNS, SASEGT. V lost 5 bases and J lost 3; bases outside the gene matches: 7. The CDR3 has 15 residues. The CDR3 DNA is TGTGCCAGCAGTAACCGACAGGGACACTACAATGAGCAGTTCTTC. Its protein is CASSNRQGHYNEQFF.

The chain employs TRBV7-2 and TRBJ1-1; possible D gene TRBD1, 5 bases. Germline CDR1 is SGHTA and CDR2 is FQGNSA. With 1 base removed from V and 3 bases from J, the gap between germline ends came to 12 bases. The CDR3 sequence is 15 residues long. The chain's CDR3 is CASSLDFRADTEAFF. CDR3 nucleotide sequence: TGTGCCAGCAGCTTAGATTTCAGGGCAGACACTGAAGCTTTCTTT.

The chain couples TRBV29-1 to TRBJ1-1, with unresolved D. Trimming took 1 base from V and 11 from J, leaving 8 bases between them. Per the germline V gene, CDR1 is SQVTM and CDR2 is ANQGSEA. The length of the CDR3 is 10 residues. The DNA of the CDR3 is TGCAGCGTTGAAGGCCCTGGGGCTTTCTTT. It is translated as CSVEGPGAFF.

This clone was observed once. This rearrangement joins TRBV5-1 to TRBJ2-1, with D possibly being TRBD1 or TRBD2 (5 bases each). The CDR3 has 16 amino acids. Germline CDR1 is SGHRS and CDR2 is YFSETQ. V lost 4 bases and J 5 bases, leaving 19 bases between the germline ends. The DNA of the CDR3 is TGCGCCAGCAGCAAGGGGACGGTAGGTCCCGACAATGAGCAGTTCTTC. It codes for CASSKGTVGPDNEQFF.

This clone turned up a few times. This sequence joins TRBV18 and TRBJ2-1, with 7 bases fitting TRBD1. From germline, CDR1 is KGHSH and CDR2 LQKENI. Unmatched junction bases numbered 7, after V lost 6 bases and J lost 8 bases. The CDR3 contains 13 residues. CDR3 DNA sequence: TGTGCCAGCTCGCTCACAGGGGTCCATGAGCAGTTCTTC. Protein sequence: CASSLTGVHEQFF.